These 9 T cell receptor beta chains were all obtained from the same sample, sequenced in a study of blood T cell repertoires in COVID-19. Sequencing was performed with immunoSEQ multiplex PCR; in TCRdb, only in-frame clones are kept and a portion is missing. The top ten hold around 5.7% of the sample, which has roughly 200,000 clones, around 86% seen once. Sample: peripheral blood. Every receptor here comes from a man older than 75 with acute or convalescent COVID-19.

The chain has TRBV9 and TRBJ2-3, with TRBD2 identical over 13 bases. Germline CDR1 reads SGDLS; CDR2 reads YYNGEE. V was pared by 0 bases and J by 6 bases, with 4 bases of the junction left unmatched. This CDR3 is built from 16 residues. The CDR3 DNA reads TGTGCCAGCAGCGTAGAAACTAGCGGGAGGGACGATACGCAGTATTTT. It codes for CASSVETSGRDDTQYF.

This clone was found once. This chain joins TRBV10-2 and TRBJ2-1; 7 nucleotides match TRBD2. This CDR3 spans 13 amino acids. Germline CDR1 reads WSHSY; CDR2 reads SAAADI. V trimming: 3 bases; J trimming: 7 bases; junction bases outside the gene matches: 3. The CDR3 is CASSDGRENEQFF. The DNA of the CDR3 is TGCGCCAGCAGTGATGGGCGGGAGAATGAGCAGTTCTTC.

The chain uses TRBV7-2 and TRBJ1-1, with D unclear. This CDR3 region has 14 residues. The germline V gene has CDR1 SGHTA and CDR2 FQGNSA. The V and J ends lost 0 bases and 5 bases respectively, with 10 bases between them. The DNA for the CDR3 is TGTGCCAGCAGCTTAGCCCCCGGGAGGACTGAAGCTTTCTTT. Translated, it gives CASSLAPGRTEAFF.

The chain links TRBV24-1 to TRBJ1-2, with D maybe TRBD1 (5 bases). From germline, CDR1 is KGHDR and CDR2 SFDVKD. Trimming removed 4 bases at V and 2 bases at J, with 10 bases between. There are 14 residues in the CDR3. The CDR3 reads CATSEPTVNYGYTF. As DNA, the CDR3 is TGTGCCACCAGTGAGCCGACAGTAAACTATGGCTACACCTTC.

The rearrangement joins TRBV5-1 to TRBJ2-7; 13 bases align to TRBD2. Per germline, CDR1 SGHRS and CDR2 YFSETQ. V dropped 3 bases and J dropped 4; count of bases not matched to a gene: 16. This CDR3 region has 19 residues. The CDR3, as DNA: TGCGCCAGCAGCTACACCGGGACTAGCGGGATCCTAAGAAGGTACGAGCAGTACTTC. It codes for CASSYTGTSGILRRYEQYF.

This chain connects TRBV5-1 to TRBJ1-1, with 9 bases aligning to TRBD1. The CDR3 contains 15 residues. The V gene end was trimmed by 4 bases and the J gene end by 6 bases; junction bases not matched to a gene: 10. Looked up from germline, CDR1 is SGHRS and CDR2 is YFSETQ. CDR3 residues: CASSGRGQGGPEAFF. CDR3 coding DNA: TGCGCCAGCAGCGGACGGGGACAGGGAGGGCCTGAAGCTTTCTTT.

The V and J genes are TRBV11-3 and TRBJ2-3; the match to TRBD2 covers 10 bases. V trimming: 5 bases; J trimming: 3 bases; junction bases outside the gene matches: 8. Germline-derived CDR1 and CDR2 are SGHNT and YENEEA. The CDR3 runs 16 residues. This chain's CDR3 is CASSPPSGRGTDTQYF. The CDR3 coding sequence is TGTGCCAGCAGCCCCCCTAGCGGGAGAGGTACAGATACGCAGTATTTT.

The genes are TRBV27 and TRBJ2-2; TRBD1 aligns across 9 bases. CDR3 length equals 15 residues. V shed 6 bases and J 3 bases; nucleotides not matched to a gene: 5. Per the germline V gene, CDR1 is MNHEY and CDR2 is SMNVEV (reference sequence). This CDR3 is CASSRDRVYTGELFF. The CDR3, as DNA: TGTGCCAGCAGCCGGGACAGGGTGTACACCGGGGAGCTGTTTTTT.

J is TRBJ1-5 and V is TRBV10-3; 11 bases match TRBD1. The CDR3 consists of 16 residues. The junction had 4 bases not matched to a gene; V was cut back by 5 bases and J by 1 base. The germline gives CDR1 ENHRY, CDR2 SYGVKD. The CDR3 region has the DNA TGTGCCATCAGTAAGGGACAGGGGGAGAGCAATCAGCCCCAGCATTTT. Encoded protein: CAISKGQGESNQPQHF.